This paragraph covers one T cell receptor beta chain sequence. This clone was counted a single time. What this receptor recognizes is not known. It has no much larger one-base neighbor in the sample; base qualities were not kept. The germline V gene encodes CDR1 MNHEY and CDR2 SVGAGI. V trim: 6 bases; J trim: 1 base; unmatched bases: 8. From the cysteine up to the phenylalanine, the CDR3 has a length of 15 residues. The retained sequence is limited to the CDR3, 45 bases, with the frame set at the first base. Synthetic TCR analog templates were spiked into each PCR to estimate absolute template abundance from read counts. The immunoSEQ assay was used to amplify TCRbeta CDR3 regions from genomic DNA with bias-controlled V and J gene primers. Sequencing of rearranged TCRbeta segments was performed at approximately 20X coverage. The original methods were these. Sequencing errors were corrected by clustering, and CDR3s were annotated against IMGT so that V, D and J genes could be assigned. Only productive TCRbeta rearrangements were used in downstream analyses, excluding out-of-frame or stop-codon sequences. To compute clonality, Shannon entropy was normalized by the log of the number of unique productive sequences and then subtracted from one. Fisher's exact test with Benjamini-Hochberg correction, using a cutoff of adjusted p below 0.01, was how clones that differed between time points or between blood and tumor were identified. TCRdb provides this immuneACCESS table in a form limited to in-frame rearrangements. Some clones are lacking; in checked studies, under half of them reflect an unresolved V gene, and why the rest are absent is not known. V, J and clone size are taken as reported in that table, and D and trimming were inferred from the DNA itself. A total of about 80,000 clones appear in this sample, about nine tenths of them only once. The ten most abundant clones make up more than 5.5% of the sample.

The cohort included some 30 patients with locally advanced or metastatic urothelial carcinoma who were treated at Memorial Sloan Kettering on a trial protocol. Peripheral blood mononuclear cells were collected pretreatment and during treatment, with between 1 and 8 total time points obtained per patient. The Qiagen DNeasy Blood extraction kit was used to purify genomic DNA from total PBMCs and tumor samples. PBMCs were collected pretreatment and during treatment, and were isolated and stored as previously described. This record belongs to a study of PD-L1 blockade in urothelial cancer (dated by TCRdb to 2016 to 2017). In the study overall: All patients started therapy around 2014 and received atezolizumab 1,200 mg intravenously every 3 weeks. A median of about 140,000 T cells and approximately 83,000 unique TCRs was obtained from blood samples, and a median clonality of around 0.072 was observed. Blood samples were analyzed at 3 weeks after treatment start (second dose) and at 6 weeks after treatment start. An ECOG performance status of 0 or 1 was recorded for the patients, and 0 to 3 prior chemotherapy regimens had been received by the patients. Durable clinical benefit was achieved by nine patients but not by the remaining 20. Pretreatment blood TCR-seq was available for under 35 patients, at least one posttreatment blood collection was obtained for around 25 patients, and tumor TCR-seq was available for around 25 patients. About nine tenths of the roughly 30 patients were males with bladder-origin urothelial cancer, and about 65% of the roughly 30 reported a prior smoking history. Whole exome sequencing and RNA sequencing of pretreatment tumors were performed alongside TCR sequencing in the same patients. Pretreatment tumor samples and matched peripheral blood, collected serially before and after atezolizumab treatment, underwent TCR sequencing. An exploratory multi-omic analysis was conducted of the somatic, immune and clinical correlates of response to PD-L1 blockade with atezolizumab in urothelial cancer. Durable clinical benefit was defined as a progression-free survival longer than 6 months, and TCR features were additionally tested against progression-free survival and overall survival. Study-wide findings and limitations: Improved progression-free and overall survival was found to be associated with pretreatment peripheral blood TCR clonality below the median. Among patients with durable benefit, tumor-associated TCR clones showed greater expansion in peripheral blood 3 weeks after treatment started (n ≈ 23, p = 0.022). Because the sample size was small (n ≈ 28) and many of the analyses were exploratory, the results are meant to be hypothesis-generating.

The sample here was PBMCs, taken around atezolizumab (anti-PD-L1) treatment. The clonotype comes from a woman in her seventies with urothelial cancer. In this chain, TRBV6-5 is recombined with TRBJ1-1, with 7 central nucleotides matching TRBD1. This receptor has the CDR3 CASRPNRGANTEAFF. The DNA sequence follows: TGTGCCAGCAGGCCAAACAGGGGAGCGAACACTGAAGCTTTCTTT.